The source of this TCR beta chain is a study of cytomegalovirus exposure and HLA in healthy donors. The study, taken as a whole, reports: A few V segments could not be told apart, such as TRBV6-2 and TRBV6-3, and were left out.

On this clone: Its antigen is currently unknown.

The CDR3 length is 15 residues. The V gene's germline CDR1 is MDHEN and CDR2 SYDVKM. The ends were cut back, 6 bases at V and 8 bases at J, with 19 bases in the middle. 13 Jbeta primers and 60 Vbeta primers were used for the PCR. TCRdb's table, derived via immunoSEQ multiplex PCR, lists solely in-frame clones and lacks some. Found here are about 120,000 clones, approximately 72% of them singletons; the top ten hold about 1.5%. V is TRBV28 and J is TRBJ1-4, with a weak D call TRBD1 (6 bases). Sequenced sample: PBMCs. This sequence originates from a man aged 18 to 35 in good health and CMV-seronegative. CDR3 sequence: CASSPPDRWGEKLFF. The CDR3, as DNA: TGTGCCAGCAGCCCACCCGACAGGTGGGGGGAAAAACTGTTTTTT.